This T cell receptor (beta chain) is drawn from a study of T cells in Graves' hyperthyroidism and ophthalmopathy. For the study at large: Before any treatment, at initial diagnosis, peripheral blood was collected.

RNA transcripts were the template for amplifying TCR beta CDR3 regions. First-round RT-PCR of the TCR CDR3 relied on the HTBI primer set. TCRdb independently ran MiXCR on the multiplex PCR reads; one entry per CDR3 protein. The sample yields 730,000 or so distinct CDR3 sequences, roughly a sixth seen once. CDR1 is SEHNR, CDR2 FQNEAQ, per germline (reference sequence). CDR3 length: 14 amino acids. Only a few counts were recorded for this clonotype. One junction end does not reproduce the germline sequence, and a read error may be involved. The sample consisted of blood. The TCR sequence derives from a woman between 45 and 65 years old with Graves' hyperthyroidism that later progressed to Graves' ophthalmopathy. V gene TRBV7-9 combines with J gene TRBJ2-7; TRBD2 aligns across 7 bases. Here the CDR3 reads CASSLDASGYEQYF. CDR3 nucleotide sequence: TGCGCCAGCAGCTTGGACGCTAGCGGCTACGAGCAGTACTTC.